Following are 21 T cell receptor beta chains from one sample sequenced in a study of OX40 agonist ivuxolimab in advanced cancers. Profiling relied on immunoSEQ multiplex PCR, and the TCRdb table lists in-frame clones only, not all of them. Of approximately 90,000 clones in the sample, roughly 89% were seen once. The source was CD4+ or CD8+ T cells sorted from blood, collected in a trial of the OX40 agonist ivuxolimab. These receptor sequences come from an adult with an advanced solid tumor such as melanoma, head and neck, liver or kidney cancer.

This clone was recorded once. J is TRBJ1-2 and V is TRBV6-6; perhaps TRBD1 as D (5 bases). From germline, CDR1 is MNHNY and CDR2 SVGAGI (reference sequence). The V end was cut by 6 bases, the J end by 8 bases, with 16 bases between. The CDR3 has 13 amino acids. The CDR3 spells CASSSLAGRGYTF. Here the CDR3 DNA reads TGTGCCAGCAGCTCCCTCGCAGGGAGGGGCTACACCTTC.

The chain carries TRBV7-2 and TRBJ2-7; D unclear. V was clipped by 1 base and J by 3 bases, with 4 bases between them. Per germline, CDR1 SGHTA and CDR2 FQGNSA. This CDR3 is 12 amino acids long. CDR3 DNA: TGTGCCAGCAGCTTAGGGTTCTACGAGCAGTACTTC. Translating it yields CASSLGFYEQYF.

The rearrangement links TRBV10-3 to TRBJ1-1, with a possible D match to TRBD1 (5 bases). Germline assignment: CDR1 ENHRY and CDR2 SYGVKD. V lost 6 bases, J lost 5 bases, and 19 bases lay in between. The CDR3 is made up of 15 amino acids. CDR3 sequence (DNA): TGTGCCATCAGCTTCACCGAAGGGGCTAATACTGAAGCTTTCTTT. It translates to CAISFTEGANTEAFF.

The chain couples TRBV27 to TRBJ1-1; D is unresolved. The length of the CDR3 is 13 residues. The V end was cut by 1 base, the J end by 2 bases, with 5 bases between. Germline loops: CDR1 MNHEY, CDR2 SMNVEV (reference sequence). The CDR3 loop reads CASSLYRNTEAFF. The CDR3 DNA reads as TGTGCCAGCAGTTTATATCGAAACACTGAAGCTTTCTTT.

This clone was seen once. J is TRBJ1-3 and V is TRBV6-6; TRBD1 might be the D (5 bases). The CDR3 loop spans 16 amino acids. CDR1 is MNHNY and CDR2 is SVGAGI in the germline V gene (reference sequence). Trimming took off 6 bases at V and 3 bases at J, with 18 bases between the two ends. CDR3: CASSTPGGEHGNTIYF. CDR3 nucleotide sequence: TGTGCCAGCAGCACACCCGGGGGGGAGCATGGAAACACCATATATTTT.

The V and J genes are TRBV30 and TRBJ1-1; TRBD1 agrees at 12 bases. CDR3 length equals 13 residues. Germline-derived CDR1 and CDR2 are GTSNPN and SVGIG (reference sequence). Trimming removed 8 bases from V and 5 bases from J; junction bases left unmatched: 6. CDR3 loop: CAGDRGLSTEAFF. For the CDR3, the DNA is TGTGCCGGGGACAGGGGGCTTAGTACTGAAGCTTTCTTT.

The chain links TRBV27 to TRBJ2-1; D gene unclear. The CDR3 runs 16 residues. The germline gives CDR1 MNHEY, CDR2 SMNVEV (reference sequence). V was pared by 3 bases and J by 2 bases, with 14 bases between. CDR3 in DNA: TGTGCCAGCAGTTTTGCTGGACCCTTGACCTACAATGAGCAGTTCTTC. The encoded protein is CASSFAGPLTYNEQFF.

The V call is TRBV19, the J call TRBJ1-1, with 8 bases identical to TRBD1. The germline V gene encodes CDR1 LNHDA and CDR2 SQIVND (reference sequence). Losses at the gene ends were 9 bases for V and 0 bases for J; bases not matched to a gene: 6. The CDR3 runs to 14 residues. The CDR3 DNA reads as TGTGCCAGCCTGACAGGGGCGGTGAACACTGAAGCTTTCTTT. It translates to CASLTGAVNTEAFF.

This clone was recorded only once. The chain combines TRBV19 with TRBJ2-5; D is possibly TRBD2 (5 bases). CDR1 and CDR2 (germline): LNHDA, SQIVND (reference sequence). This CDR3 is built from 16 residues. The V and J ends lost 6 bases and 0 bases respectively, with 17 bases between them. CDR3 sequence: CASRPGPRGHQETQYF. Written as DNA, the CDR3 is TGTGCCAGTAGGCCCGGCCCGAGAGGGCACCAAGAGACCCAGTACTTC.

The chain links TRBV9 to TRBJ2-3; no reliable D call. Germline CDR1 SGDLS, CDR2 YYNGEE. The CDR3 covers 15 residues. V lost 3 bases and J 3 bases, leaving 14 bases between the germline ends. CDR3 in DNA: TGTGCCAGCAGCGCCCTACCGAGCCCGACAGATACGCAGTATTTT. The encoded protein is CASSALPSPTDTQYF.

The V gene is TRBV28, the J gene TRBJ2-4; tentatively, D is TRBD1 or TRBD2 (5 bases each). The V end was cut by 3 bases, the J end by 3 bases, with 9 bases between. The CDR3 spans 14 residues. The V gene's germline CDR1 is MDHEN and CDR2 SYDVKM. CDR3 bases: TGTGCCAGCAGTTTCCGGGGCCTCAAAAACATTCAGTACTTC. It is translated as CASSFRGLKNIQYF. Filled out from reference TRBV28 and TRBJ2-4, the complete variable domain reads DVKVTQSSRYLVKRTGEKVFLECVQDMDHENMFWYRQDPGLGLRLIYFSYDVKMKEKGDIPEGYSVSREKKERFSLILESASTNQTSMYLCASSFRGLKNIQYFGAGTRLSVL.

The chain recombines TRBV28 with TRBJ1-1; no definite D call. CDR1 MDHEN and CDR2 SYDVKM come from the germline V gene. The CDR3 has 12 amino acids. The germline V and J ends were trimmed by 11 bases and 1 base, with 11 bases remaining between them. CDR3 protein: CAHGAGNTEAFF. The DNA of the CDR3 is TGTGCCCACGGCGCCGGGAACACTGAAGCTTTCTTT.

Turning to this clone: One junction end disagrees with the germline gene, perhaps due to a read error. The chain carries TRBV6-1 and TRBJ2-7; 7 nucleotides match TRBD1. The germline V gene has CDR1 MNHNS and CDR2 SASEGT. The CDR3 totals 13 residues. CDR3 DNA: TGTGCCAGCAGGGAAGACAGGGACTACGAGCAGTACTTC. Protein: CASREDRDYEQYF.

This clone was observed a single time. The chain joins TRBV11-2 to TRBJ1-5; TRBD1 aligns across 7 bases. This CDR3 is 15 amino acids long. CDR1 SGHAT and CDR2 FQNNGV come from the germline V gene. V gave up 4 bases and J gave up 6 bases; unmatched junction bases: 9. CDR3 sequence reads: CASSSLQGSGQPQHF. CDR3 in DNA: TGTGCCAGCAGCTCCCTACAGGGGTCTGGTCAGCCCCAGCATTTT.

The chain links TRBV10-3 to TRBJ2-7; the D gene is possibly TRBD1 (6 bases). The germline V and J ends were trimmed by 3 bases and 2 bases, with 26 bases remaining between them. The CDR3 loop spans 19 amino acids. CDR1 is ENHRY and CDR2 is SYGVKD in the germline V gene. CDR3 region: CAISDLNKGDSRDPYEQYF. The CDR3 DNA reads TGTGCCATCAGTGACCTAAACAAGGGGGATAGCCGTGATCCCTACGAGCAGTACTTC.

This clone was detected a few times. This chain joins TRBV20-1 and TRBJ1-1; D is unresolved. The CDR3 totals 11 residues. The V and J ends lost 1 base and 10 bases respectively, with 10 bases between them. CDR1 DFQATT and CDR2 SNEGSKA come from the germline V gene (reference sequence). The CDR3 DNA sequence: TGCAGTGCTAGAGTTGGGCTGTTAGCTTTCTTT. It codes for CSARVGLLAFF.

This sequence joins TRBV19 and TRBJ2-2, with TRBD1 matching 10 bases. Germline V lookup: CDR1 LNHDA, CDR2 SQIVND (reference sequence). There are 16 residues in the CDR3. V lost 5 bases, J lost 1 base, and 4 bases stayed unmatched. The CDR3 nucleotides read TGTGCCAGTAGTCCCAGGGACAGGGGGAACACCGGGGAGCTGTTTTTT. Translating it yields CASSPRDRGNTGELFF.

This chain uses TRBV6-5 with TRBJ2-1, with unresolved D. The CDR3 is 11 amino acids. Germline values: CDR1 MNHEY, CDR2 SVGAGI. The ends were cut back, 7 bases at V and 10 bases at J, with 11 bases in the middle. CDR3: CASTRASEQFF. As DNA, the CDR3 is TGTGCCAGCACCCGAGCGAGCGAGCAGTTCTTC.

This clone was seen a handful of times. This sequence joins TRBV6-5 and TRBJ1-5; no definite D call. The CDR3 totals 14 residues. Trimming cost V 2 bases and J 3 bases, with 8 bases left between them. CDR1 MNHEY and CDR2 SVGAGI come from the germline V gene. The CDR3 DNA is TGTGCCAGCAGTTACGGGTCCTTCAATCAGCCCCAGCATTTT. Protein product: CASSYGSFNQPQHF.

The chain carries TRBV12-5 and TRBJ2-5; 9 positions agree with TRBD1. V lost 7 bases and J lost 2; bases outside the gene matches: 11. The CDR3 extends over 16 amino acids. Germline-derived CDR1 and CDR2 are LGHNT and FRNRAP. The CDR3 here is CASARYIGTGQETQYF. The CDR3 nucleotides read TGTGCTAGTGCCCGGTATATTGGGACAGGGCAAGAGACCCAGTACTTC.

The J gene is TRBJ2-1, the V gene TRBV5-1; 9 bases line up with TRBD1. CDR1 is SGHRS and CDR2 is YFSETQ in the germline V gene. This CDR3 region has 17 residues. V was clipped by 2 bases and J by 4 bases; unmatched bases: 10. CDR3 nucleotide sequence: TGCGCCAGCAGCTTAATGTTCTCGGGACAGGGATACAATGAGCAGTTCTTC. Translating gives CASSLMFSGQGYNEQFF. The full variable domain, rest sourced from reference TRBV5-1 and TRBJ2-1, is KAGVTQTPRYLIKTRGQQVTLSCSPISGHRSVSWYQQTPGQGLQFLFEYFSETQRNKGNFPGRFSGRQFSNSRSEMNVSTLELGDSALYLCASSLMFSGQGYNEQFFGPGTRLTVL.